This TCR beta chain was captured by sequencing in a study of blood T cell repertoires in COVID-19 (TCRdb year 2020). Describing the broader study: Samples from collaborators originated in the United States, Italy and Spain and spanned both the acute and convalescent phases of COVID-19. The prospective study material was composed of cDNA or gDNA derived from T cells, B-cell-depleted T cells, or PBMCs. The dataset comprised deeply sampled blood TCRbeta repertoires from subjects exposed to, actively infected with, or recovered from COVID-19. The repertoires were released in a freely available public database meant as a resource for research on the immune response to SARS-CoV-2. The samples were drawn from the first 160 participants of the ongoing ImmuneRACE study and from 950 to 1,500 subjects provided by 6 global collaborators. The sample metadata nearly always contained a de-identified subject ID, COVID-19 status, age in years and sex. HLA class I and class II types, where available, came from metadata supplied by the sample provider rather than from assay-based typing. Results and caveats for the whole study, not just this receptor: How much clinical and demographic metadata was included differed by source and by participant, and the metadata was provided uncurated.

TCRbeta CDR3 regions were amplified from genomic DNA by means of the immunoSEQ Assay, a bias-controlled multiplex PCR. For the original study's pipeline: Nucleated cell counts per sample were estimated from amplification of reference gene primers within the assay. Sequence reads were collapsed and filtered to measure the absolute abundance of every unique TCRbeta CDR3 rearrangement. For each sample, productive Simpson clonality was calculated as the square root of Simpson's diversity index over productive rearrangements. This immuneACCESS table, as held by TCRdb, lists in-frame sequences with V and J called but not all clones. Of the missing ones, under half trace to an unresolved V gene in checked studies; the others have no known cause. V, J and clone size are taken as reported in that table, and D and trimming were inferred from the DNA itself. Present in this sample are approximately 360,000 clones, around 91% of which were seen just once. The top ten constitute around 6.3% of the sample.

The CDR3 holds 15 amino acids from the cysteine to the phenylalanine. Here the CDR3 DNA is all that survives: 45 bases in frame from base 1. The germline V gene yields MDHEN for CDR1 and SYDVKM for CDR2. V ends up 6 bases short and J 8 bases short, with an unmatched junction base count of 11. As to this clone: What antigen it recognizes has not been identified. Within one base of it there is no much larger clone, and no base qualities were kept.

Whole blood was collected in K2EDTA tubes by collaborating institutions according to the institutions' own protocols. For TCRbeta analysis, collaborators shipped samples as frozen whole blood, isolated PBMCs, or DNA extracted from either of those sample types. Recombination connected TRBV28 to TRBJ2-4; TRBD1 aligns with 9 central bases. The sequenced sample consisted of peripheral blood. The clonotype was recovered from a young man with active or convalescent COVID-19. The sequence in DNA is TGTGCCAGCAGATCCCCAGGGACAGGGACTTACATTCAGTACTTC. It encodes CASRSPGTGTYIQYF. With the portions outside the CDR3 filled from the reference TRBV28 and TRBJ2-4 genes, the complete variable region becomes DVKVTQSSRYLVKRTGEKVFLECVQDMDHENMFWYRQDPGLGLRLIYFSYDVKMKEKGDIPEGYSVSREKKERFSLILESASTNQTSMYLCASRSPGTGTYIQYFGAGTRLSVL.